A single sample gave rise to the 29 T cell receptor beta chains below, sequenced in a study of blood T cell repertoires in COVID-19. The method was immunoSEQ multiplex PCR; TCRdb's version includes in-frame clones alone and lacks a portion of them. The sample shows 100,000 to 120,000 clones, 88% of them seen only once. Sequencing used peripheral blood. The receptors were sampled from a woman in her forties or fifties with acute or convalescent COVID-19.

The chain couples TRBV10-2 to TRBJ1-1; no reliable D call. The length of the CDR3 is 13 residues. V lost 7 bases and J 1 base, leaving 10 bases between the germline ends. CDR1 is WSHSY, CDR2 SAAADI, per germline. The CDR3 sequence: CASTRGANTEAFF. DNA of the CDR3: TGCGCCAGCACTCGGGGAGCGAACACTGAAGCTTTCTTT.

This clone was detected once. J is TRBJ1-5 and V is TRBV7-2; tentative D call: TRBD1 (6 bases). Germline assignment: CDR1 SGHTA and CDR2 FQGNSA. V was clipped by 0 bases and J by 0 bases, with 12 bases between them. The CDR3 length is 17 residues. The CDR3 is CASSLAQGPNSNQPQHF. The CDR3 bases are TGTGCCAGCAGCTTAGCTCAGGGGCCGAATAGCAATCAGCCCCAGCATTTT.

Points on this clone: Other DNA sequences from this sample encode an identical CDR3 as well. The chain has TRBV7-9 and TRBJ1-4; no definite D call. V lost 4 bases to trimming and J lost 4 bases, with 4 bases between them. There are 12 residues in the CDR3. The germline V gene has CDR1 SEHNR and CDR2 FQNEAQ (reference sequence). The CDR3: CASSSRNEKLFF. The CDR3 bases are TGTGCCAGCAGCTCGCGTAATGAAAAACTGTTTTTT.

In regard to this clone: Germline is not matched at one junction end, which may reflect a read error. CDR3 sequence: CASSLGTALAKNIQYF. The CDR3 coding sequence is TGTGCCAGCAGTTTGGGGACAGCCCTAGCCAAAAACATTCAGTACTTC. The J gene is TRBJ2-4, the V gene TRBV5-4; 7 positions match TRBD1. CDR1 is SGHNT and CDR2 is YYREEE in the germline V gene (reference sequence). This CDR3 contains 16 residues.

As concerns this clone: This sample includes further DNA sequences coding for the same CDR3. This chain links TRBV30 with TRBJ1-5, with 9 bases that match TRBD1. Trimming at V came to 3 bases and at J to 0 bases, leaving 0 bases not matched to a gene. CDR3 length: 14 amino acids. The V gene's germline CDR1 is GTSNPN and CDR2 SVGIG (reference sequence). CDR3 region: CAWRGQGSNQPQHF. As DNA, the CDR3 is TGTGCCTGGAGGGGACAGGGTAGCAATCAGCCCCAGCATTTT.

The genes are TRBV28 and TRBJ2-7; D is possibly TRBD1 (5 bases). CDR3 length: 14 residues. Germline values: CDR1 MDHEN, CDR2 SYDVKM. V was clipped by 5 bases and J by 4 bases, with 15 bases between them. DNA for the CDR3: TGTGCCAGCAGTCCGGGCGGCAGGGTGTACGAGCAGTACTTC. Its protein is CASSPGGRVYEQYF.

This rearrangement joins TRBV5-8 to TRBJ1-3; D is undetermined. There are 13 residues in the CDR3. Between the trimmed V and J ends, which lost 5 bases and 3 bases, there was a span of 9 bases. Germline CDR1 reads SGHTS; CDR2 reads YDEGEE. The CDR3 protein is CASSAWLGNTIYF. The CDR3 DNA follows: TGTGCCAGCAGTGCATGGCTTGGAAACACCATATATTTT.

This chain joins TRBV18 and TRBJ2-7, with D perhaps matching TRBD1 (6 bases). Germline lookup yields CDR1 KGHSH and CDR2 LQKENI. Trimming pared 6 bases from V and 2 bases from J, leaving 14 bases between. The CDR3 is made up of 14 amino acids. The CDR3, as DNA: TGTGCCAGCTCGCCAGACAGGAACACCTACGAGCAGTACTTC. It specifies CASSPDRNTYEQYF.

V gene TRBV5-1 combines with J gene TRBJ2-1; 9 bases align to TRBD2. This CDR3 has 15 amino acids. J gave up 8 bases and V 1 base, and 7 bases lay outside the gene matches. Germline assignment: CDR1 SGHRS and CDR2 YFSETQ. The CDR3 DNA is TGCGCCAGCAGCTTGATAGCGGGAGCTAAATATGAGCAGTTCTTC. Translation: CASSLIAGAKYEQFF. The full variable domain, rest sourced from reference TRBV5-1 and TRBJ2-1, is KAGVTQTPRYLIKTRGQQVTLSCSPISGHRSVSWYQQTPGQGLQFLFEYFSETQRNKGNFPGRFSGRQFSNSRSEMNVSTLELGDSALYLCASSLIAGAKYEQFFGPGTRLTVL.

This clone was picked up a small number of times. The genes are TRBV30 and TRBJ2-7; D might be TRBD1 (6 bases). This CDR3 is 14 amino acids long. The germline gives CDR1 GTSNPN, CDR2 SVGIG (reference sequence). V gave up 0 bases and J gave up 8 bases, with 17 bases separating them. This CDR3 reads CAWSVHRVQDQQYF. CDR3 coding DNA: TGTGCCTGGAGTGTGCACAGGGTCCAAGACCAGCAGTACTTC.

The chain couples TRBV6-5 to TRBJ2-1, with D tentatively TRBD1 (6 bases). V lost 0 bases to trimming and J lost 6 bases, with 15 bases between them. The germline CDR1 and CDR2 sequences are MNHEY and SVGAGI. The CDR3 length is 16 residues. The CDR3 bases are TGTGCCAGCAGTTACTCGAATATCCTAGGGGGCAATGAGCAGTTCTTC. Residues: CASSYSNILGGNEQFF.

The J gene is TRBJ2-1, the V gene TRBV7-6; 8 bases line up with TRBD2. V dropped 5 bases and J dropped 4; count of bases not matched to a gene: 7. In germline, CDR1 is SGHVS, CDR2 FNYEAQ. This CDR3 spans 15 amino acids. In DNA, the CDR3 is TGTGCCAGCAGCCCAAGCGGGAGTATTTACAATGAGCAGTTCTTC. The encoded protein is CASSPSGSIYNEQFF.

The chain employs TRBV2 and TRBJ2-4, with 7 nucleotides matching TRBD1. CDR3 length: 17 amino acids. V lost 7 bases and J lost 0; bases outside the gene matches: 12. The V gene's germline CDR1 is SNHLY and CDR2 FYNNEI. CDR3 DNA: TGTGCCAGCAATGCCGGGACAGCGAGACTAGCCAAAAACATTCAGTACTTC. This encodes CASNAGTARLAKNIQYF.

The chain combines TRBV6-1 with TRBJ1-3; possible D gene TRBD1, 5 bases. Trimming took off 4 bases at V and 2 bases at J, with 15 bases between the two ends. Germline V gives CDR1 MNHNS, CDR2 SASEGT. The CDR3 is 16 amino acids. The CDR3 here is CASSGMGTAPGNTIYF. The CDR3 nucleotides read TGTGCCAGCAGTGGAATGGGGACTGCGCCTGGAAACACCATATATTTT.

V usage is TRBV5-1 and J usage is TRBJ2-7; the match to TRBD2 covers 11 bases. The length of the CDR3 is 14 residues. The J segment lost 3 bases and the V segment lost 3 bases, leaving 2 bases of the junction unmatched. The germline gives CDR1 SGHRS, CDR2 YFSETQ. CDR3 residues: CASSSGLAVYEQYF. In nucleotides, the CDR3 is TGCGCCAGCAGCTCGGGACTAGCGGTCTACGAGCAGTACTTC.

The chain has TRBV2 and TRBJ2-1, with 9 bases fitting TRBD2. This CDR3 is 16 amino acids long. Germline CDR1 reads SNHLY; CDR2 reads FYNNEI. V lost 1 base and J lost 4; bases outside the gene matches: 5. CDR3 amino acids: CASSEDAGGMYNEQFF. The CDR3 nucleotides are TGTGCCAGCAGTGAAGATGCGGGAGGGATGTACAATGAGCAGTTCTTC. The variable domain in full, completed from reference TRBV2 and TRBJ2-1, reads EPEVTQTPSHQVTQMGQEVILRCVPISNHLYFYWYRQILGQKVEFLVSFYNNEISEKSEIFDDQFSVERPDGSNFTLKIRSTKLEDSAMYFCASSEDAGGMYNEQFFGPGTRLTVL.

This sequence joins TRBV4-1 and TRBJ1-1; D not resolved. This CDR3 contains 14 residues. V gave up 0 bases and J gave up 0 bases, with 5 bases separating them. Germline assignment: CDR1 MGHRA and CDR2 YSYEKL. The CDR3, as DNA: TGCGCCAGCAGCCAAGACAGTCTGAACACTGAAGCTTTCTTT. Its translation: CASSQDSLNTEAFF.

The gene calls are TRBV2 and TRBJ1-2; D unresolved. The CDR3 is 13 amino acids. Germline CDR1 and CDR2: SNHLY and FYNNEI. Trimming removed 7 bases at V and 11 bases at J, with 20 bases between. The CDR3 sequence is CASTSGSTVMYTF. CDR3 bases: TGTGCCAGCACCAGCGGCAGTACAGTAATGTACACCTTC.

The chain joins TRBV19 to TRBJ2-3; 10 bases line up with TRBD2. CDR1 LNHDA and CDR2 SQIVND come from the germline V gene (reference sequence). J was trimmed by 0 bases and V by 1 base; bases with no gene match: 10. CDR3 size: 19 residues. CDR3 amino acids: CASSIGFGLADSSTDTQYF. For the CDR3, the DNA is TGTGCCAGTAGTATAGGATTTGGACTAGCGGATTCTAGCACAGATACGCAGTATTTT.

The genes are TRBV2 and TRBJ1-2, with 8 bases identical to TRBD1. Trimming removed 0 bases from V and 7 bases from J; junction bases left unmatched: 7. CDR3 length equals 15 residues. CDR1 is SNHLY, CDR2 FYNNEI, per germline. The CDR3 nucleotides read TGTGCCAGCAGTGAAGCGATAACAGGGGGAGGTGGCTACACCTTC. Protein sequence: CASSEAITGGGGYTF.

This clone has a single count. In DNA form, the CDR3 reads TGTGCCAGCAGCGTTCAGTATCCCGACACCGGGGAGCTGTTTTTT. Residues: CASSVQYPDTGELFF. This chain joins TRBV9 and TRBJ2-2; D gene uncertain. Per germline, CDR1 SGDLS and CDR2 YYNGEE. The CDR3 contains 15 residues. Trimming shortened V by 2 bases and J by 3 bases, and 11 bases separated the two germline ends.

With regard to this clone: At one of its ends the junction is not consistent with the germline gene, which may arise from a read error. The chain couples TRBV5-1 to TRBJ2-7; maybe TRBD2 (5 bases). The CDR3 totals 13 residues. Germline assignment: CDR1 SGHRS and CDR2 YFSETQ. CDR3 amino acids: CASRLGGSGEQYF. CDR3 bases: TGCGCCAGCAGGTTGGGTGGGAGCGGCGAGCAGTACTTC.

The chain joins TRBV7-8 to TRBJ1-1; a possible D gene is TRBD1 (6 bases). Germline V CDR1 and CDR2: SGHVS, FQNEAQ. The CDR3 length is 14 residues. The V end was cut by 5 bases, the J end by 0 bases, with 10 bases between. In DNA, the CDR3 is TGTGCCAGCAGCGTGGGGACACTGAACACTGAAGCTTTCTTT. It translates to CASSVGTLNTEAFF.

This chain links TRBV7-2 with TRBJ2-3, with D unresolved. V shed 1 base and J shed 4 bases, with 6 bases lying between them. The germline V gene encodes CDR1 SGHTA and CDR2 FQGNSA. This CDR3 is built from 13 residues. The CDR3 nucleotides read TGTGCCAGCAGCTTAGGCCGGGCAGATACGCAGTATTTT. This gives the protein CASSLGRADTQYF.

This clone was picked up one time. One end of the junction fails to match germline, which may point to a read error. The rearrangement joins TRBV3-1 (or the pseudogene TRBV3-2) to TRBJ2-1; D may be TRBD2 (6 bases). This CDR3 contains 16 residues. Germline V gene sequence: CDR1 LGHDT, CDR2 YNNKEL (reference sequence). The CDR3 sequence is CASTQGWDSRRLEQFF. CDR3 coding DNA: TGTGCCAGCACCCAAGGTTGGGACTCAAGGCGCCTTGAGCAGTTCTTC.

This sequence joins TRBV10-3 and TRBJ2-1, with 7 bases matching TRBD2. Germline loops: CDR1 ENHRY, CDR2 SYGVKD. The trim removed 3 bases at V and 9 bases at J, leaving 8 bases unmatched. The CDR3 spans 14 residues. CDR3 bases: TGTGCCATCAGTGATAACCCGGGAGGAACTGAGCAGTTCTTC. Encoded protein: CAISDNPGGTEQFF.

V usage is TRBV18 and J usage is TRBJ2-1; TRBD2 aligns across 11 bases. Germline trimming cut 0 bases from V and 5 bases from J; bases unmatched to any gene: 0. Per germline, CDR1 KGHSH and CDR2 LQKENI. This CDR3 has 15 residues. DNA of the CDR3: TGTGCCAGCTCACCACCGGGACTAGCGGACAATGAGCAGTTCTTC. This gives the protein CASSPPGLADNEQFF.

The chain employs TRBV4-1 and TRBJ2-1; 10 nucleotides line up with TRBD1. The CDR3 consists of 17 residues. V gave up 0 bases and J gave up 3 bases; unmatched junction bases: 5. Per the germline V gene, CDR1 is MGHRA and CDR2 is YSYEKL. CDR3 sequence: CASSQDPGTGDYNEQFF. DNA for the CDR3: TGCGCCAGCAGCCAAGATCCCGGGACAGGGGACTACAATGAGCAGTTCTTC.

V usage is TRBV2 and J usage is TRBJ2-6; D might be TRBD1 (5 bases). The CDR3 length is 15 residues. Germline values: CDR1 SNHLY, CDR2 FYNNEI. The germline V and J ends were trimmed by 6 bases and 1 base, with 10 bases remaining between them. CDR3 nucleotide sequence: TGTGCCAGCAGGCAGGGATCGTCTGGGGCCAACGTCCTGACTTTC. As protein: CASRQGSSGANVLTF. Variable domain in full (rest from reference TRBV2 and TRBJ2-6): EPEVTQTPSHQVTQMGQEVILRCVPISNHLYFYWYRQILGQKVEFLVSFYNNEISEKSEIFDDQFSVERPDGSNFTLKIRSTKLEDSAMYFCASRQGSSGANVLTFGAGSRLTVL.